Listed here are 26 T cell receptor beta chains from one sample, sequenced in a study of cytomegalovirus exposure and HLA in healthy donors. Primers included in the PCR were 60 Vbeta and 13 Jbeta primers. Assay used: immunoSEQ multiplex PCR; TCRdb lists only in-frame clones, some missing. The table gives 150,000 to 200,000 clones; the top ten clones make up almost 6.5% of it. Sequencing was done on a sample of PBMCs. Receptors originate from a man aged 30-40 years in good health and CMV-seronegative.

The V call is TRBV27, the J call TRBJ1-1, with TRBD1 identical over 7 bases. Germline V gives CDR1 MNHEY, CDR2 SMNVEV (reference sequence). The CDR3 runs to 14 residues. V trimming: 6 bases; J trimming: 7 bases; junction bases outside the gene matches: 11. CDR3 bases: TGTGCCAGCAGCACTCTCGGGACAGCCTATGAAGCTTTCTTT. Amino acid sequence: CASSTLGTAYEAFF.

The CDR3 DNA sequence: TGTGCCAGCAGCTTCGCACAGGGATCGAAGGGCTACACCTTC. Encoded protein: CASSFAQGSKGYTF. V gene TRBV7-2 combines with J gene TRBJ1-2; D is perhaps TRBD1 (6 bases). Germline CDR1 and CDR2: SGHTA and FQGNSA. CDR3 length: 14 residues. The V gene lost 3 bases and the J gene lost 8 bases, with 16 bases spanning the gap.

This chain connects TRBV9 to TRBJ2-5; no clear D gene. V dropped 4 bases and J dropped 5 bases, with 15 bases sitting between them. This CDR3 is built from 14 residues. Germline V gene sequence: CDR1 SGDLS, CDR2 YYNGEE. The CDR3 nucleotides are TGTGCCAGCAGCAAGCGTCGAGCACCGGAGACCCAGTACTTC. Protein product: CASSKRRAPETQYF.

V is TRBV15 and J is TRBJ2-2; 7 bases line up with TRBD1. CDR1 and CDR2 (germline): LNHNV, YYDKDF (reference sequence). The CDR3 loop spans 13 amino acids. V was pared by 4 bases and J by 5 bases, with 1 base of the junction left unmatched. The CDR3 region is CATSIQGTGELFF. CDR3 coding DNA: TGTGCCACCAGCATACAGGGGACCGGGGAGCTGTTTTTT. Supplemented by reference TRBV15 and TRBJ2-2, the full variable domain reads DAMVIQNPRYQVTQFGKPVTLSCSQTLNHNVMYWYQQKSSQAPKLLFHYYDKDFNNEADTPDNFQSRRPNTSFCFLDIRSPGLGDTAMYLCATSIQGTGELFFGEGSRLTVL.

With regard to this clone: Within the sample, other DNA sequences also encode this same CDR3. The chain employs TRBV11-3 and TRBJ1-2; D remains ambiguous. The CDR3 extends over 13 amino acids. Trimming took 5 bases from V and 2 from J, leaving 9 bases between them. Germline V gene sequence: CDR1 SGHNT, CDR2 YENEEA. The CDR3 reads CASSPTGNYGYTF. The CDR3 DNA reads TGTGCCAGCAGCCCTACGGGAAACTATGGCTACACCTTC.

This chain uses TRBV9 with TRBJ2-7; 8 nucleotides line up with TRBD2. Germline V gene lookup returns CDR1 SGDLS and CDR2 YYNGEE. With 2 bases clipped from V and 2 bases from J, the junction kept 6 bases outside the gene matches. This CDR3 spans 15 amino acids. CDR3 nucleotide sequence: TGTGCCAGCAGCGTGGGCACTAGCGGAACCTACGAGCAGTACTTC. Its protein product is CASSVGTSGTYEQYF.

The chain carries TRBV11-3 and TRBJ2-5; D uncertain. The J call is doubtful: the DNA matches TRBJ2-7 better. CDR3 length equals 12 residues. In germline, CDR1 is SGHNT, CDR2 YENEEA. The CDR3 DNA sequence: TGTGCCAGCAGCTTAATGAGCTACGAGCAGTACTTC. This sequence encodes CASSLMSYEQYF.

The chain couples TRBV7-8 to TRBJ2-7, with 7 bases lining up with TRBD2. Trimming at V came to 0 bases and at J to 3 bases, leaving 2 bases not matched to a gene. In germline, CDR1 is SGHVS, CDR2 FQNEAQ. CDR3 size: 14 residues. In DNA, the CDR3 is TGTGCCAGCAGCTTAGCATCTAGCGGCTACGAGCAGTACTTC. Translating gives CASSLASSGYEQYF.

The chain is built from TRBV30 and TRBJ2-7, with D tentatively TRBD1 (6 bases). The germline V gene encodes CDR1 GTSNPN and CDR2 SVGIG (reference sequence). This CDR3 contains 13 residues. Trimming pared 5 bases from V and 5 bases from J, leaving 16 bases between. The CDR3 sequence: CAWGGPGWNEQYF. The CDR3 nucleotides are TGTGCCTGGGGGGGCCCGGGGTGGAACGAGCAGTACTTC.

The chain carries TRBV6-4 and TRBJ2-6, with 8 bases that match TRBD1. Germline lookup yields CDR1 MRHNA and CDR2 SNTAGT. CDR3 length: 17 residues. Trimming removed 6 bases from V and 0 bases from J; junction bases left unmatched: 7. The CDR3 DNA sequence: TGTGCCAGCAGCCCGACAGGGGTGGCCTCTGGGGCCAACGTCCTGACTTTC. Translated, it gives CASSPTGVASGANVLTF.

This chain joins TRBV30 and TRBJ2-3, with D maybe TRBD1 (6 bases). The CDR3 extends over 14 amino acids. The germline V and J ends were trimmed by 3 bases and 3 bases, with 13 bases remaining between them. The V gene's germline CDR1 is GTSNPN and CDR2 SVGIG (reference sequence). The CDR3 DNA sequence: TGTGCCTGGAGCTCAGGGGAAGGGACAGATACGCAGTATTTT. Its translation is CAWSSGEGTDTQYF.

The V and J genes are TRBV5-8 and TRBJ2-7; perhaps TRBD2 as D (7 bases). The length of the CDR3 is 15 residues. Germline loops: CDR1 SGHTS, CDR2 YDEGEE. Trimming removed 4 bases at V and 7 bases at J, with 21 bases between. The CDR3 sequence: CASSRGTTGFGEQYF. CDR3 nucleotide sequence: TGTGCCAGCAGCCGCGGGACTACAGGGTTCGGGGAGCAGTACTTC.

The chain recombines TRBV19 with TRBJ1-6, with 8 bases that match TRBD1. This CDR3 has 15 amino acids. Unmatched junction bases numbered 4, after V lost 6 bases and J lost 3 bases. Germline V gene sequence: CDR1 LNHDA, CDR2 SQIVND (reference sequence). CDR3 residues: CASSIQGVYNSPLHF. CDR3 DNA sequence: TGTGCCAGTAGCATACAGGGGGTCTATAATTCACCCCTCCACTTT.

The V gene is TRBV7-2, the J gene TRBJ2-7; TRBD1 matches 10 bases. Germline assignment: CDR1 SGHTA and CDR2 FQGNSA. With V trimmed by 0 bases and J by 1 base, 3 bases remained unmatched. The CDR3 contains 16 residues. The DNA of the CDR3 is TGTGCCAGCAGCTTAGCGGGACAGGGGCGATCCTACGAGCAGTACTTC. Residues: CASSLAGQGRSYEQYF.

The chain uses TRBV7-2 and TRBJ2-1; the D is unclear. The V end lost 6 bases, the J end lost 8 bases, and 20 bases lay between the germline ends. The length of the CDR3 is 15 residues. From germline, CDR1 is SGHTA and CDR2 FQGNSA. CDR3 loop: CASSSNGRSRYEQFF. CDR3 DNA sequence: TGTGCCAGCAGTTCAAACGGCCGGAGCAGATATGAGCAGTTCTTC. Together with reference TRBV7-2 and TRBJ2-1, the CDR3 gives the full variable domain: GAGVSQSPSNKVTEKGKDVELRCDPISGHTALYWYRQSLGQGLEFLIYFQGNSAPDKSGLPSDRFSAERTGGSVSTLTIQRTQQEDSAVYLCASSSNGRSRYEQFFGPGTRLTVL.

The V and J genes are TRBV2 and TRBJ2-7, with 8 bases aligning to TRBD1. CDR3 length: 14 amino acids. V was pared by 7 bases and J by 0 bases, with 5 bases of the junction left unmatched. Germline CDR1 reads SNHLY; CDR2 reads FYNNEI. CDR3 sequence reads: CASKPDRGSYEQYF. In DNA, the CDR3 is TGTGCCAGCAAACCCGACAGGGGCTCCTACGAGCAGTACTTC.

V and J are TRBV4-2 and TRBJ2-3; TRBD1 agrees at 7 bases. The V gene end was trimmed by 0 bases and the J gene end by 6 bases; junction bases not matched to a gene: 9. The V gene's germline CDR1 is LGHNA and CDR2 YNFKEQ. This CDR3 has 16 residues. The CDR3 nucleotides are TGTGCCAGCAGCCAAGATTCAACCAGGGGGTACGATACGCAGTATTTT. It yields the protein CASSQDSTRGYDTQYF.

The CDR3, as DNA: TGTGCCAGCAGCTTTTTAGCGGGAGGGGGTGAGCAGTACTTC. Translation: CASSFLAGGGEQYF. V and J are TRBV7-2 and TRBJ2-7; 11 bases map to TRBD2. The CDR3 length is 14 residues. Germline lookup yields CDR1 SGHTA and CDR2 FQGNSA. Unmatched junction bases numbered 5, after V lost 3 bases and J lost 7 bases.

V is TRBV6-1 and J is TRBJ1-1; D may be TRBD1 (5 bases). Germline-derived CDR1 and CDR2 are MNHNS and SASEGT. With 8 bases removed from V and 13 bases from J, the gap between germline ends came to 23 bases. This CDR3 region has 13 residues. The DNA for the CDR3 is TGTGCCAGCGCTCCCACGACCCGACAGCCGGTTTTCTTT. It specifies CASAPTTRQPVFF.

This chain joins TRBV4-1 and TRBJ1-4, with a possible D match to TRBD1 (5 bases). Germline CDR1 reads MGHRA; CDR2 reads YSYEKL. The CDR3 length is 14 residues. V dropped 1 base and J dropped 5 bases, with 8 bases sitting between them. The CDR3 here is CASSQGQQNEKLFF. The CDR3 nucleotides are TGCGCCAGCAGCCAAGGACAGCAGAATGAAAAACTGTTTTTT.

The chain employs TRBV5-1 and TRBJ2-3; 10 positions match TRBD1. From germline, CDR1 is SGHRS and CDR2 YFSETQ. The CDR3 is 13 residues long. Trimming cost V 3 bases and J 9 bases; bases outside gene matches: 4. The CDR3 spells CASSSGGQGTQYF. As DNA, the CDR3 is TGCGCCAGCAGCTCGGGGGGACAGGGGACGCAGTATTTT.

As to this clone: The same CDR3 can be traced to other DNA sequences in this sample. The chain recombines TRBV6-1 with TRBJ2-7, with D maybe TRBD2 (5 bases). The V end was cut by 6 bases, the J end by 4 bases, with 7 bases between. This CDR3 comprises 11 residues. The V gene's germline CDR1 is MNHNS and CDR2 SASEGT. CDR3 nucleotides: TGTGCCAGCAGCGCGGGTTACGAGCAGTACTTC. Translating gives CASSAGYEQYF.

V and J are TRBV6-1 and TRBJ2-5; D call uncertain. The V gene's germline CDR1 is MNHNS and CDR2 SASEGT. This CDR3 has 13 residues. V lost 3 bases, J lost 2 bases, and 7 bases lay in between. The CDR3 spells CASSDLQQETQYF. Here the CDR3 DNA reads TGTGCCAGCAGTGATCTGCAGCAAGAGACCCAGTACTTC.

The chain couples TRBV7-9 to TRBJ2-5, with 7 positions matching TRBD1. The J call may not be correct, given that the DNA end is closer to TRBJ2-7. From germline, CDR1 is SEHNR and CDR2 FQNEAQ (reference sequence). CDR3 length: 14 amino acids. The CDR3 loop is CASSSRGQSYEQYF. The CDR3 DNA is TGTGCCAGCAGCTCCCGGGGACAGTCCTACGAGCAGTACTTC.

The J gene is TRBJ2-7, the V gene TRBV10-3; 7 bases map to TRBD1. The ends lost 7 bases at V and 0 bases at J; junction bases unmatched: 9. Germline V lookup: CDR1 ENHRY, CDR2 SYGVKD. The CDR3 runs to 15 residues. CDR3 sequence reads: CAITRTGGSSYEQYF. The CDR3 DNA is TGTGCCATCACCCGGACAGGTGGGAGCTCCTACGAGCAGTACTTC.

J is TRBJ1-3 and V is TRBV9; the D gene is possibly TRBD1 (5 bases). Trimming removed 4 bases from V and 0 bases from J, with 11 bases in between. CDR1 and CDR2 (germline): SGDLS, YYNGEE. This CDR3 is built from 15 residues. The CDR3 DNA reads as TGTGCCAGCAGCCTTGGGGGGTTCTCTGGAAACACCATATATTTT. Amino acids: CASSLGGFSGNTIYF.